The 21 T cell receptor beta chains listed next were all sequenced from one sample in a study of T cell repertoires in cytomegalovirus infection. MiXCR was run by TCRdb on the reads, yielding one entry per CDR3 protein. This sample has 200,000 to 300,000 distinct CDR3 sequences, with about 12% found just once. The sample consisted of PBMCs. These receptors were collected from a human donor in good health (CMV status not recorded). Some clones in this sample may be carry-over from other donors' samples.

This clonotype was seen repeatedly, ten times or more. V and J are TRBV12-3 or TRBV12-4 and TRBJ1-2; D may be TRBD1 (5 bases). CDR3 length equals 14 residues. V shed 7 bases and J shed 8 bases, with 20 bases lying between them. CDR3 sequence reads: CASNPGTAYGGYTF. CDR3 sequence (DNA): TGTGCCAGCAATCCCGGGACGGCCTACGGGGGCTACACCTTC.

This clonotype was seen a few times. The chain carries TRBV27 and TRBJ2-7; TRBD1 matches 11 bases. Trimming cost V 5 bases and J 6 bases; bases outside gene matches: 9. CDR1 and CDR2 from the germline V gene are MNHEY and SMNVEV (reference sequence). The CDR3 length is 15 residues. The CDR3: CASSPRTGGLVEQYF. Here the CDR3 DNA reads TGTGCCAGCAGTCCAAGGACAGGGGGCTTGGTCGAGCAGTACTTC.

Ten or more counts support this clonotype. V and J are TRBV19 and TRBJ1-1; D gene uncertain. The CDR3 contains 15 residues. Looked up from germline, CDR1 is LNHDA and CDR2 is SQIVND (reference sequence). V was pared by 5 bases and J by 1 base, with 14 bases between. This CDR3 is CASSLGRPGNTEAFF. The CDR3 DNA is TGTGCCAGTAGTTTAGGACGCCCAGGGAACACTGAAGCTTTCTTT.

CDR3 sequence reads: CASSLSSGSPEQYF. Here the CDR3 DNA reads TGCGCCAGCAGCTTGTCTAGCGGGAGTCCCGAGCAGTACTTC. The rearrangement links TRBV5-1 to TRBJ2-7, with 10 positions matching TRBD2. V was clipped by 1 base and J by 6 bases; unmatched bases: 4. The CDR3 loop spans 14 amino acids. Germline V gene sequence: CDR1 SGHRS, CDR2 YFSETQ.

At least ten counts were recorded for this clonotype. The chain employs TRBV7-3 and TRBJ2-5; 9 bases line up with TRBD2. The CDR3 has 16 residues. CDR1 and CDR2 from the germline V gene are SGHTA and FQGTGA. With 2 bases clipped from V and 2 bases from J, the junction kept 6 bases outside the gene matches. CDR3 DNA sequence: TGTGCCAGCAGCTTATCGGTAGCGGGGGAACAAGAGACCCAGTACTTC. This codes for CASSLSVAGEQETQYF. Filled out from reference TRBV7-3 and TRBJ2-5, the complete variable domain reads GAGVSQTPSNKVTEKGKYVELRCDPISGHTALYWYRQSLGQGPEFLIYFQGTGAADDSGLPNDRFFAVRPEGSVSTLKIQRTERGDSAVYLCASSLSVAGEQETQYFGPGTRLLVL.

V gene TRBV20-1 combines with J gene TRBJ1-1; D call uncertain. Germline V gives CDR1 DFQATT, CDR2 SNEGSKA (reference sequence). The CDR3 spans 14 residues. Trimming took off 3 bases at V and 1 base at J, with 12 bases between the two ends. Here the CDR3 DNA reads TGCAGTGCTAGGAGGTACAGCGGGAACACTGAAGCTTTCTTT. Its protein product is CSARRYSGNTEAFF.

This chain connects TRBV4-3 to TRBJ1-5, with D unclear. V lost 0 bases and J lost 0, with 6 bases in between. The CDR3 totals 15 residues. CDR1 and CDR2 from the germline V gene are LGHNA and YSLEER. The CDR3 sequence is CASSQEYSSNQPQHF. In nucleotides, the CDR3 is TGCGCCAGCAGCCAAGAATACAGTAGCAATCAGCCCCAGCATTTT.

V usage is TRBV28 and J usage is TRBJ2-7; D is uncertain. The CDR3 has 15 amino acids. Germline assignment: CDR1 MDHEN and CDR2 SYDVKM. Trimming removed 2 bases at V and 5 bases at J, with 16 bases between. The CDR3 loop reads CASSLSLQGADEQYF. CDR3 nucleotide sequence: TGTGCCAGCAGTTTAAGTTTGCAAGGCGCGGACGAGCAGTACTTC.

This clonotype was observed many times. The rearrangement joins TRBV20-1 to TRBJ1-4; 9 nucleotides match TRBD1. J lost 6 bases, V lost 0 bases, and 5 bases had no gene match. This CDR3 region has 15 residues. CDR1 is DFQATT, CDR2 SNEGSKA, per germline (reference sequence). Here the CDR3 DNA reads TGCAGTGCTAGAGATGACAGGGGGTCGGATGAAAAACTGTTTTTT. Translation: CSARDDRGSDEKLFF.

This rearrangement joins TRBV20-1 to TRBJ2-5; 8 nucleotides match TRBD1. V lost 6 bases and J lost 4; bases outside the gene matches: 16. CDR3 length: 16 amino acids. The germline CDR1 and CDR2 sequences are DFQATT and SNEGSKA (reference sequence). The CDR3 region has the DNA TGCAGTGCGAATTCACAGGGGGGTTCTCGAGGAGAGACCCAGTACTTC. It translates to CSANSQGGSRGETQYF.

Many counts were recorded for this clonotype. CDR3 in DNA: TGTGCCAGTACCCCACAGGGGGTGCCCAATCAGCCCCAGCATTTT. Protein sequence: CASTPQGVPNQPQHF. The rearrangement joins TRBV19 to TRBJ1-5, with TRBD1 identical over 8 bases. The ends lost 7 bases at V and 3 bases at J; junction bases unmatched: 8. This CDR3 has 15 residues. The germline gives CDR1 LNHDA, CDR2 SQIVND (reference sequence).

This clonotype was picked up many times. V gene TRBV28 combines with J gene TRBJ2-2; 10 bases map to TRBD1. Trimming at V came to 6 bases and at J to 3 bases, leaving 4 bases not matched to a gene. The CDR3 has 15 residues. CDR1 MDHEN and CDR2 SYDVKM come from the germline V gene. CDR3: CASRAGTGDTGELFF. In nucleotides, the CDR3 is TGTGCCAGCAGAGCCGGGACAGGGGACACCGGGGAGCTGTTTTTT. Complete variable domain (other parts from reference TRBV28 and TRBJ2-2): DVKVTQSSRYLVKRTGEKVFLECVQDMDHENMFWYRQDPGLGLRLIYFSYDVKMKEKGDIPEGYSVSREKKERFSLILESASTNQTSMYLCASRAGTGDTGELFFGEGSRLTVL.

This clonotype has a count of ten or more. The chain employs TRBV19 and TRBJ2-7, with D uncertain. This CDR3 region has 13 residues. V was clipped by 4 bases and J by 0 bases, with 7 bases between them. Germline V gene sequence: CDR1 LNHDA, CDR2 SQIVND (reference sequence). The CDR3 region is CASSTGSSYEQYF. The CDR3 nucleotides read TGTGCCAGTAGTACCGGCAGCTCCTACGAGCAGTACTTC.

The chain employs TRBV28 and TRBJ2-1; no firm D call. This CDR3 has 16 residues. V was clipped by 6 bases and J by 0 bases, with 15 bases between them. Germline CDR1 MDHEN, CDR2 SYDVKM. The CDR3: CASRNPGPSSYNEQFF. The CDR3 DNA reads as TGTGCCAGCAGGAACCCTGGACCAAGCTCCTACAATGAGCAGTTCTTC. The full variable domain, rest sourced from reference TRBV28 and TRBJ2-1, is DVKVTQSSRYLVKRTGEKVFLECVQDMDHENMFWYRQDPGLGLRLIYFSYDVKMKEKGDIPEGYSVSREKKERFSLILESASTNQTSMYLCASRNPGPSSYNEQFFGPGTRLTVL.

In this sample, this clonotype turned up many times. The chain carries TRBV7-2 and TRBJ1-1; 9 positions match TRBD1. The J segment lost 5 bases and the V segment lost 0 bases, leaving 7 bases of the junction unmatched. CDR3 length: 16 residues. Per germline, CDR1 SGHTA and CDR2 FQGNSA. The CDR3 DNA follows: TGTGCCAGCAGCTTAGCGGGACAGGGATCAAGGACTGAAGCTTTCTTT. Its protein product is CASSLAGQGSRTEAFF.

This clonotype was recorded at least ten times. The V call is TRBV7-2, the J call TRBJ2-1; 9 positions agree with TRBD1. Germline V CDR1 and CDR2: SGHTA, FQGNSA. J lost 5 bases, V lost 5 bases, and 7 bases had no gene match. This CDR3 contains 15 residues. The CDR3 nucleotides read TGTGCCAGCAGCCCCGGGACAGGGTTTGACAATGAGCAGTTCTTC. It encodes CASSPGTGFDNEQFF.

This clonotype was seen more than once but under ten times. The rearrangement joins TRBV6-6 to TRBJ2-1, with 8 positions matching TRBD2. Germline V gene sequence: CDR1 MNHNY, CDR2 SVGAGI (reference sequence). The CDR3 spans 16 residues. With V trimmed by 2 bases and J by 2 bases, 5 bases remained unmatched. The CDR3 region is CASSYKAGAAYNEQFF. CDR3 bases: TGTGCCAGCAGTTACAAAGCGGGGGCGGCCTACAATGAGCAGTTCTTC.

This clonotype was observed many times. J is TRBJ1-2 and V is TRBV3-1; D is unresolved. CDR1 and CDR2 (germline): LGHDT, YNNKEL (reference sequence). CDR3 size: 13 residues. Trimming took 0 bases from V and 3 from J, leaving 5 bases between them. CDR3 amino acids: CASSQEGYYGYTF. CDR3 nucleotides: TGTGCCAGCAGCCAAGAGGGATACTATGGCTACACCTTC.

This clonotype was seen at least ten times. The gene calls are TRBV7-2 and TRBJ2-2; 9 bases fit TRBD1. This CDR3 has 15 residues. Losses at the gene ends were 5 bases for V and 4 bases for J; bases not matched to a gene: 5. Germline V gives CDR1 SGHTA, CDR2 FQGNSA. The CDR3 coding sequence is TGTGCCAGCAGCCACACAGGGGGCGGCACCGGGGAGCTGTTTTTT. This translates into CASSHTGGGTGELFF. Combining the CDR3 with reference TRBV7-2 and TRBJ2-2 gives the whole variable domain GAGVSQSPSNKVTEKGKDVELRCDPISGHTALYWYRQSLGQGLEFLIYFQGNSAPDKSGLPSDRFSAERTGGSVSTLTIQRTQQEDSAVYLCASSHTGGGTGELFFGEGSRLTVL.

This clonotype was observed many times. This chain connects TRBV12-3 or TRBV12-4 to TRBJ2-3; D perhaps matches TRBD2 (6 bases). V was trimmed by 7 bases and J by 0 bases, leaving 14 bases between them. This CDR3 is built from 15 residues. The CDR3 spells CASILGTPSTDTQYF. For the CDR3, the DNA is TGTGCCAGCATTCTCGGGACTCCTAGCACAGATACGCAGTATTTT.

The V gene is TRBV7-2, the J gene TRBJ2-7, with 7 bases identical to TRBD1. Germline-derived CDR1 and CDR2 are SGHTA and FQGNSA. V lost 10 bases to trimming and J lost 2 bases; unmatched junction nucleotides: 5. This CDR3 is built from 12 residues. The DNA of the CDR3 is TGTGCCATCCGACAGGGTACCTACGAGCAGTACTTC. As protein: CAIRQGTYEQYF. The full variable domain, with the rest looked up from reference TRBV7-2 and TRBJ2-7, is GAGVSQSPSNKVTEKGKDVELRCDPISGHTALYWYRQSLGQGLEFLIYFQGNSAPDKSGLPSDRFSAERTGGSVSTLTIQRTQQEDSAVYLCAIRQGTYEQYFGPGTRLTVT.